The clone carrying this T cell receptor beta chain was found a few times. The antigen is unknown. These data come from a study of identical twins. TCRdb called the 5' RACE reads again in MiXCR, with one record for every CDR3 protein. The table shows around 530,000 distinct CDR3 sequences, with about 16% occurring only once. The CDR3 is 23 residues long. Notes on the study in general: Cross-sectional statistical analysis was relied on for the conclusions, without the same donors being followed.

Another study also made use of these data, one on yellow fever vaccine responses in identical twins.

The receptor was derived from a woman between 18 and 30 years old in good health. The sequenced material came from CD4+ T cells sorted from blood. The J gene is TRBJ2-7, the V gene TRBV12-1; TRBD2 is taken as the D call from the table, unchecked against the DNA. TRBV12-1 is flagged as a pseudogene. The CDR3 DNA is TGTGCCAGCAGCCTGCGCTCCATCCTCGAGAGTAACCCTCTTTCCGGGAGATTCTACGAGCAGTACTTC. Translating gives CASSLRSILESNPLSGRFYEQYF.